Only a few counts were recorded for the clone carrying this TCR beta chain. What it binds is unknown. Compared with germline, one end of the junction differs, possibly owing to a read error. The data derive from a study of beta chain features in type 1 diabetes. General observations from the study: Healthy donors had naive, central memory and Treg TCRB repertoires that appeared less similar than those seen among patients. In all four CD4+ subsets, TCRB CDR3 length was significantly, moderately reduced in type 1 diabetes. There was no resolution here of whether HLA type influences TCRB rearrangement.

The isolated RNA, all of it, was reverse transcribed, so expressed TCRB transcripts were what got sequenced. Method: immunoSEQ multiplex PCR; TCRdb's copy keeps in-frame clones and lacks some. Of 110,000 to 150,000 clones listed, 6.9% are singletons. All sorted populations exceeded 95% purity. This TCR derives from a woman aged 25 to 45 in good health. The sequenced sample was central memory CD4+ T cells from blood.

CDR3 in DNA: TGTGCTAGCAGTTCCCAGGGCGGGGAGCTGTTTTTT. Amino acid sequence: CASSSQGGELFF. The chain uses TRBV7-7 and TRBJ2-2; perhaps TRBD1 as D (5 bases). Germline V lookup: CDR1 SSHAT, CDR2 FNYEAQ (reference sequence). The CDR3 consists of 12 residues.